The T cell receptor (beta chain) described here comes from a study of blood T cell repertoires in COVID-19. Assay used: immunoSEQ multiplex PCR; TCRdb lists only in-frame clones, some missing. Among about 36,000 clones listed, about 90% were seen once. Trimming removed 1 base from V and 0 bases from J; junction bases left unmatched: 4. Germline CDR1 and CDR2: SEHNR and FQNEAQ (reference sequence). The CDR3 covers 16 residues. This sequence originates from a man between 60 and 75 years old with active or convalescent COVID-19. Sample: peripheral blood. V and J are TRBV7-9 and TRBJ1-2, with TRBD1 matching 8 bases. DNA of the CDR3: TGTGCCAGCAGCTTAGGGGGACAGGAAGCTAACTATGGCTACACCTTC. It codes for CASSLGGQEANYGYTF.